The rows below give T cell receptor beta chains drawn from one sample of a study of metastatic and nonmetastatic thyroid tumors. TCRdb re-called the PCR reads via MiXCR. The sample lists roughly 24,000 clones; around 20% were seen once. Specimen: adjacent normal tissue. All receptors derive from a male donor with papillary thyroid cancer or a benign thyroid nodule (not recorded which). Some clones in this sample may be carry-over from other donors' samples. Both conserved end residues are part of each CDR3. The order of the fields is clone size, J gene, D gene, V gene, CDR3 protein. A D gene is named only where the DNA matches it firmly. Not every row has a clone size; where given, it reads once, few, many or a size class.

many | TRBJ1-5 | TRBD1 | TRBV2 | CASRTGNGNQPQHF
NA | TRBJ2-6 | NA | TRBV6-2/TRBV6-3 | CASIPHDTGKGLSGSNVLTF
few | TRBJ2-1 | TRBD2 | TRBV6-5 | CAARASGGEQFF
medium-sized | TRBJ2-3 | NA | TRBV7-2 | CASSSKTDTQYF
NA | TRBJ1-4 | NA | TRBV6-1 | CASSESWATNEKLSF
many | TRBJ1-1 | NA | TRBV6-1 | CASAISGPNTEAFF
many | TRBJ2-2 | NA | TRBV5-1 | CASSLVSASRELFF
NA | TRBJ2-1 | NA | TRBV20-1 | CSAMMLDSYNEQFF
many | TRBJ2-5 | NA | TRBV7-3 | CASSLTGLQETQYF
NA | TRBJ2-7 | NA | TRBV28 | CASSPSGTASYGQYF